These T cell receptor beta chains were read from a single sample in a study of cytomegalovirus exposure and HLA in healthy donors. The table came from immunoSEQ multiplex PCR; TCRdb's copy has only in-frame clones and leaves some out. The table has around 150,000 clones, 60% to 80% seen once. Sample: PBMCs. The receptors were sampled from a woman aged 35 to 49 in good health and CMV-seropositive. CDR3s include the opening cysteine and the closing phenylalanine or tryptophan. Each record gives: CDR3 protein, J gene, V gene.

CASSISLGQGVTDTQYF	TRBJ2-3	TRBV19
CASLRAVRETQYF	TRBJ2-5	TRBV11-2
CASLWGPSGNTIYF	TRBJ1-3	TRBV7-2
CASSIRLSGQPQHF	TRBJ1-5	TRBV19
CAISDGQGNTEAFF	TRBJ1-1	TRBV10-3
CASSFGDRGPLTGELFF	TRBJ2-2	TRBV28
CASSIYRGTEAFF	TRBJ1-1	TRBV11-2
CASSIGTGRGQPQHF	TRBJ1-5	TRBV5-8
CAWSLQGALGEQYF	.	TRBV30
CASSGGLISGGANEQFF	TRBJ2-1	TRBV2
CAWAQYGRGTDTQYF	TRBJ2-3	TRBV30
CAISPRTDSGANVLTF	TRBJ2-6	TRBV10-3
CASSGGQAGSYEQYF	TRBJ2-7	TRBV5-4
CASSSYQVFSYEQYF	TRBJ2-7	TRBV5-6
CASSLTAGGPYNEQFF	TRBJ2-1	TRBV28
CASSPDRGQPQHF	TRBJ1-5	TRBV7-2
CASSRDSAYEQYF	TRBJ2-7	TRBV5-5
CASSTGGLNTEAFF	TRBJ1-1	TRBV7-9
CASSQSSTSSGADTQYF	TRBJ2-3	TRBV5-1
CASGSQAGGPRADTQYF	TRBJ2-3	TRBV2
CASSWDRVESPLHF	TRBJ1-6	TRBV11-2
CASSLSGNTEAFF	TRBJ1-1	TRBV6-1
CASSFQGAQETQYF	TRBJ2-5	TRBV7-2
CASSLEVAYNEQFF	TRBJ2-1	TRBV5-1
CASRSDPGHSSYEQYF	TRBJ2-7	TRBV12-2
CASSFSGGIDEQFF	TRBJ2-1	TRBV7-2
CASSIDSPRGNQPQHF	TRBJ1-5	TRBV19
CASSPRGAPGLEQFF	TRBJ2-1	TRBV18
CASSSGSYGRVGGELFF	TRBJ2-2	TRBV28
CASSLNSASGSIGETQYF	TRBJ2-5	TRBV5-1
CASSFFGANVLTF	TRBJ2-6	TRBV7-2
CASSETDKQPQHF	TRBJ1-5	TRBV6-1
CASSYSDSGTQYF	TRBJ2-3	TRBV6-5
CASSLDFSSYNSPLHF	TRBJ1-6	TRBV7-2
CASSWTGGGSEQYF	TRBJ2-7	TRBV11-2
CASTQGQTSTDTQYF	TRBJ2-3	TRBV7-9
CAISEGTGGLQPQHF	TRBJ1-5	TRBV10-3
CASSPQAGGDAFF	TRBJ1-1	TRBV18